The rows below give T cell receptor beta chains drawn from one sample of a study of T cell responses to AZD1222 COVID-19 vaccine. The method was immunoSEQ multiplex PCR; TCRdb's version includes in-frame clones alone and lacks a portion of them. Of 85,000 to 120,000 clones detected, about 88% appear once; the ten largest clones hold more than 4.5%. Source: peripheral blood, taken on day 0 of AZD1222 vaccination. The source of these receptors is an adult in good health. Each CDR3 is given with its conserved first and last residue. Fields, in order: J gene, D gene, V gene, CDR3 protein, CDR3 DNA. The D gene is left open where the match is weak.

j_call: TRBJ1-2; d_call: TRBD1; v_call: TRBV11-2; cdr3_aa: CASSQTARGTVGYTF; cdr3_nt: TGTGCCAGCAGCCAAACGGCCAGGGGGACGGTTGGCTACACCTTC
j_call: TRBJ1-1; d_call: NA; v_call: TRBV19; cdr3_aa: CASIYPGQEAFF; cdr3_nt: TGTGCCAGTATCTACCCGGGGCAGGAAGCTTTCTTT
j_call: TRBJ2-5; d_call: NA; v_call: TRBV7-2; cdr3_aa: CASSPRATGQETQYF; cdr3_nt: TGTGCCAGCAGCCCAAGGGCTACAGGGCAGGAGACCCAGTACTTC
j_call: TRBJ2-1; d_call: NA; v_call: TRBV11-2; cdr3_aa: CASSLVRTGRRGTYNEQFF; cdr3_nt: TGTGCCAGCAGCTTAGTTAGGACAGGACGGCGGGGGACCTACAATGAGCAGTTCTTC
j_call: TRBJ2-2; d_call: NA; v_call: TRBV6-1; cdr3_aa: CASSDRVATGELFF; cdr3_nt: TGTGCCAGCAGTGACAGGGTGGCCACCGGGGAGCTGTTTTTT
j_call: TRBJ1-2; d_call: NA; v_call: TRBV11-2; cdr3_aa: CASSLNMMSGYTF; cdr3_nt: TGTGCCAGCAGCTTAAATATGATGTCGGGCTACACCTTC
j_call: TRBJ2-3; d_call: TRBD1; v_call: TRBV7-9; cdr3_aa: CASSLQGGPLNTQYF; cdr3_nt: TGTGCCAGCAGCCTACAGGGGGGACCACTGAATACGCAGTATTTT
j_call: TRBJ1-3; d_call: TRBD1; v_call: TRBV7-2; cdr3_aa: CASSPGQYRLSSGNTIYF; cdr3_nt: TGTGCCAGCAGCCCGGGACAGTATAGGCTAAGCTCTGGAAACACCATATATTTT
j_call: TRBJ1-2; d_call: NA; v_call: TRBV10-3; cdr3_aa: CAISEDYGYTF; cdr3_nt: TGTGCCATCAGTGAGGACTATGGCTACACCTTC
j_call: TRBJ1-1; d_call: NA; v_call: TRBV6-6; cdr3_aa: CASSPPLNTEAFF; cdr3_nt: TGTGCCAGCAGTCCCCCCCTGAACACTGAAGCTTTCTTT
j_call: TRBJ2-1; d_call: NA; v_call: TRBV11-2; cdr3_aa: CASSPLSLAFRYNEQFF; cdr3_nt: TGTGCCAGCAGCCCGCTCAGTCTAGCGTTTAGGTACAATGAGCAGTTCTTC
j_call: TRBJ1-3; d_call: NA; v_call: TRBV4-1; cdr3_aa: CASSAGLGRSGNTIYF; cdr3_nt: TGCGCCAGCAGCGCGGGGTTGGGCCGCTCTGGAAACACCATATATTTT
j_call: TRBJ1-5; d_call: NA; v_call: TRBV6-5; cdr3_aa: CASSHGGDQPQHF; cdr3_nt: TGTGCCAGCAGTCACGGGGGCGATCAGCCCCAGCATTTT
j_call: TRBJ2-2; d_call: NA; v_call: TRBV5-6; cdr3_aa: CASSLGLGNTGELFF; cdr3_nt: TGTGCCAGCAGCTTGGGGTTGGGGAACACCGGGGAGCTGTTTTTT
j_call: TRBJ1-2; d_call: NA; v_call: TRBV2; cdr3_aa: CASSESPGQPNYGYTF; cdr3_nt: TGTGCCAGCAGTGAAAGCCCCGGACAGCCTAACTATGGCTACACCTTC
j_call: TRBJ1-5; d_call: NA; v_call: TRBV18; cdr3_aa: CASSPDLNQPQHF; cdr3_nt: TGTGCCAGCTCACCCGACTTAAATCAGCCCCAGCATTTT
j_call: TRBJ1-1; d_call: TRBD1; v_call: TRBV7-2; cdr3_aa: CASSLTGFTEAFF; cdr3_nt: TGTGCCAGCAGCTTGACAGGGTTCACTGAAGCTTTCTTT